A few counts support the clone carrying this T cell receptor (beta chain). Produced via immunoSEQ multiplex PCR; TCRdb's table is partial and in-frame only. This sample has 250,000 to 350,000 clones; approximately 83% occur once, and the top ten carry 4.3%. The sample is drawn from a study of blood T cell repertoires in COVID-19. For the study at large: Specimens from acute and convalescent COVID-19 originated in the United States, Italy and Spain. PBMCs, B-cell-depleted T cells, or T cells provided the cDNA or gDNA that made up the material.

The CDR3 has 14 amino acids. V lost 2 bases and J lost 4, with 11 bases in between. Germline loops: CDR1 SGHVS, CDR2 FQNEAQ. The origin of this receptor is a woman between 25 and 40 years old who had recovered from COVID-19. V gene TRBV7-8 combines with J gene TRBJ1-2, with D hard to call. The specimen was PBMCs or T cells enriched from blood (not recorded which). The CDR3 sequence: CASSLSELPYGYTF. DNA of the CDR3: TGTGCCAGCAGCTTAAGCGAACTGCCCTATGGCTACACCTTC.